This entry is about one T cell receptor (beta chain). Its specificity is not known. TCRdb's table, derived via immunoSEQ multiplex PCR, lists solely in-frame clones and lacks some. The sample holds fewer than 70,000 clones, 65% to 75% seen once. This sample is drawn from a study of cytotoxic CD8 clonotypes in ibrutinib-treated CLL. Turning to the study itself: Response was recorded as partial in 24 patients and complete in 2; at median about 6 years, approximately 15 remained remitted and some 12 had progressed. Response samples were drawn at a median of about twelve months of treatment, range 6 to 36. Overall study results and limits: On treatment, the uncommon public clonotypes contracted or remained stable.

The CDR3 spans 13 residues. The V and J ends lost 1 base and 1 base respectively, with 4 bases between them. From germline, CDR1 is SNHLY and CDR2 FYNNEI. The V gene is TRBV2, the J gene TRBJ2-5, with unresolved D. The material was PBMCs, obtained after 12 months of ibrutinib treatment. The clonotype was recovered from a human donor with chronic lymphocytic leukemia. CDR3 DNA sequence: TGTGCCAGCAGTGAAGAAGCCCAAGAGACCCAGTACTTC. Translation: CASSEEAQETQYF.